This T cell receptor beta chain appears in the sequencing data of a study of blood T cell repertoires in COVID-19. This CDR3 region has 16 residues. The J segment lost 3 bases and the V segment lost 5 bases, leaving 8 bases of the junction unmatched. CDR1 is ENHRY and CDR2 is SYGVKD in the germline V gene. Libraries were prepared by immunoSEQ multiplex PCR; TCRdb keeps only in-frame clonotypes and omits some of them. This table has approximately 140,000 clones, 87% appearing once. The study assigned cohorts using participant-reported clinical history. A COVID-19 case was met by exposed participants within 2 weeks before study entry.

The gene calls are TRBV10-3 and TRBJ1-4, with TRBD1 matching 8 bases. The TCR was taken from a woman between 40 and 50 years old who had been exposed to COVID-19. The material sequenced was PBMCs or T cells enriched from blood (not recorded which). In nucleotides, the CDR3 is TGTGCCATCAGTCCTGACAGGGGAAGACCTAATGAAAAACTGTTTTTT. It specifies CAISPDRGRPNEKLFF.